These 13 T cell receptor beta chains share one sample of origin, sequenced in a study of PD-1 blockade in mismatch repair-deficient tumors (dated 2017 in TCRdb). The method was the immunoSEQ multiplex PCR assay. Sourced from immuneACCESS, this table was stored by TCRdb with only in-frame sequences that have V and J called. A share of the clones is absent; for the studies checked, an unresolved V gene accounts for under half, and the remainder has no known explanation. The sample includes some 120,000 clones, with approximately 90% observed a single time. Roughly 14% of the sample lies in the top ten. Source: peripheral blood, taken 44 weeks after starting pembrolizumab. The receptor source for this set is an adult with mismatch repair-deficient cancer.

This chain uses TRBV19 with TRBJ2-7; TRBD1 matches 7 bases. V lost 5 bases to trimming and J lost 1 base; unmatched junction nucleotides: 8. Germline V gene data show CDR1 as LNHDA and CDR2 as SQIVND (reference sequence). This CDR3 has 15 residues. The CDR3 nucleotides are TGTGCCAGTAGTGGCACGGACAGGTTATCCTACGAGCAGTACTTC. It specifies CASSGTDRLSYEQYF.

The chain links TRBV29-1 to TRBJ2-2; 7 positions agree with TRBD1. V was clipped by 8 bases and J by 4 bases; unmatched bases: 10. Per the germline V gene, CDR1 is SQVTM and CDR2 is ANQGSEA. CDR3 length: 14 amino acids. In nucleotides, the CDR3 is TGCAGCCTGGGACAGCTAAACCTCACCGGGGAGCTGTTTTTT. It is translated as CSLGQLNLTGELFF.

The rearrangement links TRBV15 to TRBJ2-3; D possibly corresponds to TRBD2 (6 bases). Germline lookup yields CDR1 LNHNV and CDR2 YYDKDF (reference sequence). This CDR3 spans 15 amino acids. V was shortened by 2 bases and J by 4 bases, with 13 bases between the two germline ends. CDR3 residues: CATSRFGASADTQYF. CDR3 nucleotides: TGTGCCACCAGCAGATTCGGGGCTAGCGCAGATACGCAGTATTTT.

J is TRBJ2-7 and V is TRBV29-1; the D is unclear. Trimming removed 8 bases at V and 2 bases at J, with 16 bases between. Germline V gene data show CDR1 as SQVTM and CDR2 as ANQGSEA. The length of the CDR3 is 13 residues. CDR3 nucleotide sequence: TGCAGCACGGGTGGGAAGGGTCCCTACGAGCAGTACTTC. This encodes CSTGGKGPYEQYF.

This rearrangement joins TRBV30 to TRBJ2-1, with a tentative D call TRBD1 (6 bases). The length of the CDR3 is 13 residues. Trimming pared 6 bases from V and 9 bases from J, leaving 18 bases between. The germline gives CDR1 GTSNPN, CDR2 SVGIG (reference sequence). The CDR3 DNA follows: TGTGCCTGCCCGGGACATGGACTTTTTGAGCAGTTCTTC. Amino acid sequence: CACPGHGLFEQFF.

At least ten counts were recorded for this clone. CDR3 in amino acids: CASSLAGGLHYEQYF. CDR3 DNA: TGTGCCAGCAGTCTTGCGGGGGGACTACACTACGAGCAGTACTTC. The chain carries TRBV28 and TRBJ2-7; the match to TRBD2 covers 8 bases. The CDR3 covers 15 residues. In germline, CDR1 is MDHEN, CDR2 SYDVKM. The V and J ends lost 5 bases and 3 bases, in that order; junction bases with no gene match: 9.

The rearrangement uses TRBV11-1 and TRBJ1-1, with D unclear. The CDR3 is 13 amino acids. The ends were cut back, 3 bases at V and 0 bases at J, with 5 bases in the middle. The germline V gene has CDR1 SGHAT and CDR2 FQDESV (reference sequence). The CDR3 protein is CASSLFMNTEAFF. CDR3 sequence (DNA): TGTGCCAGCAGCTTGTTTATGAACACTGAAGCTTTCTTT.

J is TRBJ2-5 and V is TRBV30, with D maybe TRBD2 (5 bases). Between the trimmed V and J ends, which lost 0 bases and 4 bases, there was a span of 9 bases. The CDR3 has 13 residues. Germline V lookup: CDR1 GTSNPN, CDR2 SVGIG (reference sequence). In nucleotides, the CDR3 is TGTGCCTGGAGTGTACGGGATGGAGAGACCCAGTACTTC. This codes for CAWSVRDGETQYF.

This chain uses TRBV28 with TRBJ1-4; D is unclear. The V gene lost 6 bases and the J gene lost 5 bases, with 16 bases spanning the gap. Looked up from germline, CDR1 is MDHEN and CDR2 is SYDVKM. The CDR3 runs 15 residues. CDR3 in DNA: TGTGCCAGCAGACAAGCCGGGCCCAGAAATGAAAAACTGTTTTTT. This sequence encodes CASRQAGPRNEKLFF.

The rearrangement uses TRBV29-1 and TRBJ2-3; D is possibly TRBD1 (6 bases). The CDR3 consists of 14 residues. Germline V CDR1 and CDR2: SQVTM, ANQGSEA. Trimming shortened V by 3 bases and J by 4 bases, and 14 bases separated the two germline ends. CDR3 bases: TGCAGCGTTGAGGGGGCCAAAGGGGCAGATACGCAGTATTTT. Translated: CSVEGAKGADTQYF.

This chain joins TRBV5-1 and TRBJ2-3; 9 nucleotides align to TRBD2. V lost 0 bases, J lost 2 bases, and 7 bases stayed unmatched. Germline CDR1 and CDR2: SGHRS and YFSETQ. CDR3 length equals 17 residues. CDR3 amino acids: CASSLAPSGITTDTQYF. CDR3 nucleotide sequence: TGCGCCAGCAGCTTGGCCCCTAGCGGGATAACCACAGATACGCAGTATTTT.

The table lists this clone with a few counts. The chain has TRBV29-1 and TRBJ2-2; 12 bases are a match to TRBD2. This CDR3 comprises 17 residues. CDR1 and CDR2 from the germline V gene are SQVTM and ANQGSEA. The ends lost 6 bases at V and 6 bases at J; junction bases unmatched: 14. This CDR3 reads CSVVTSGSLEKAGELFF. The CDR3 coding sequence is TGCAGCGTGGTGACTAGCGGGAGCTTGGAGAAGGCCGGGGAGCTGTTTTTT.

This CDR3 reads CASSLVPAGGGETQYF. CDR3 nucleotides: TGCGCCAGCAGCTTGGTACCTGCTGGGGGCGGAGAGACCCAGTACTTC. J is TRBJ2-5 and V is TRBV5-1, with D perhaps matching TRBD1 (6 bases). Trimming cost V 0 bases and J 4 bases, with 16 bases left between them. The CDR3 spans 16 residues. Germline V gives CDR1 SGHRS, CDR2 YFSETQ.